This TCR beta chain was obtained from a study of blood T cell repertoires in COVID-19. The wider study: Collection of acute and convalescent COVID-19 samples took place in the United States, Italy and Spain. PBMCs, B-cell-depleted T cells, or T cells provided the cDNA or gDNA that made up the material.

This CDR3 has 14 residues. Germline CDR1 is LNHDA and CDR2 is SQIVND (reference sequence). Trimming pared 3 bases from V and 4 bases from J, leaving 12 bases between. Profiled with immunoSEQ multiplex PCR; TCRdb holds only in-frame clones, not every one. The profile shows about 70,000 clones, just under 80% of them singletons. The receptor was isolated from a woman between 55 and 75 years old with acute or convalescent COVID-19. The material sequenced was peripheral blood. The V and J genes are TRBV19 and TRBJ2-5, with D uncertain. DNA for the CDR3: TGTGCCAGTAGTATTACGGCAACGGGAGAGACCCAGTACTTC. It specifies CASSITATGETQYF.